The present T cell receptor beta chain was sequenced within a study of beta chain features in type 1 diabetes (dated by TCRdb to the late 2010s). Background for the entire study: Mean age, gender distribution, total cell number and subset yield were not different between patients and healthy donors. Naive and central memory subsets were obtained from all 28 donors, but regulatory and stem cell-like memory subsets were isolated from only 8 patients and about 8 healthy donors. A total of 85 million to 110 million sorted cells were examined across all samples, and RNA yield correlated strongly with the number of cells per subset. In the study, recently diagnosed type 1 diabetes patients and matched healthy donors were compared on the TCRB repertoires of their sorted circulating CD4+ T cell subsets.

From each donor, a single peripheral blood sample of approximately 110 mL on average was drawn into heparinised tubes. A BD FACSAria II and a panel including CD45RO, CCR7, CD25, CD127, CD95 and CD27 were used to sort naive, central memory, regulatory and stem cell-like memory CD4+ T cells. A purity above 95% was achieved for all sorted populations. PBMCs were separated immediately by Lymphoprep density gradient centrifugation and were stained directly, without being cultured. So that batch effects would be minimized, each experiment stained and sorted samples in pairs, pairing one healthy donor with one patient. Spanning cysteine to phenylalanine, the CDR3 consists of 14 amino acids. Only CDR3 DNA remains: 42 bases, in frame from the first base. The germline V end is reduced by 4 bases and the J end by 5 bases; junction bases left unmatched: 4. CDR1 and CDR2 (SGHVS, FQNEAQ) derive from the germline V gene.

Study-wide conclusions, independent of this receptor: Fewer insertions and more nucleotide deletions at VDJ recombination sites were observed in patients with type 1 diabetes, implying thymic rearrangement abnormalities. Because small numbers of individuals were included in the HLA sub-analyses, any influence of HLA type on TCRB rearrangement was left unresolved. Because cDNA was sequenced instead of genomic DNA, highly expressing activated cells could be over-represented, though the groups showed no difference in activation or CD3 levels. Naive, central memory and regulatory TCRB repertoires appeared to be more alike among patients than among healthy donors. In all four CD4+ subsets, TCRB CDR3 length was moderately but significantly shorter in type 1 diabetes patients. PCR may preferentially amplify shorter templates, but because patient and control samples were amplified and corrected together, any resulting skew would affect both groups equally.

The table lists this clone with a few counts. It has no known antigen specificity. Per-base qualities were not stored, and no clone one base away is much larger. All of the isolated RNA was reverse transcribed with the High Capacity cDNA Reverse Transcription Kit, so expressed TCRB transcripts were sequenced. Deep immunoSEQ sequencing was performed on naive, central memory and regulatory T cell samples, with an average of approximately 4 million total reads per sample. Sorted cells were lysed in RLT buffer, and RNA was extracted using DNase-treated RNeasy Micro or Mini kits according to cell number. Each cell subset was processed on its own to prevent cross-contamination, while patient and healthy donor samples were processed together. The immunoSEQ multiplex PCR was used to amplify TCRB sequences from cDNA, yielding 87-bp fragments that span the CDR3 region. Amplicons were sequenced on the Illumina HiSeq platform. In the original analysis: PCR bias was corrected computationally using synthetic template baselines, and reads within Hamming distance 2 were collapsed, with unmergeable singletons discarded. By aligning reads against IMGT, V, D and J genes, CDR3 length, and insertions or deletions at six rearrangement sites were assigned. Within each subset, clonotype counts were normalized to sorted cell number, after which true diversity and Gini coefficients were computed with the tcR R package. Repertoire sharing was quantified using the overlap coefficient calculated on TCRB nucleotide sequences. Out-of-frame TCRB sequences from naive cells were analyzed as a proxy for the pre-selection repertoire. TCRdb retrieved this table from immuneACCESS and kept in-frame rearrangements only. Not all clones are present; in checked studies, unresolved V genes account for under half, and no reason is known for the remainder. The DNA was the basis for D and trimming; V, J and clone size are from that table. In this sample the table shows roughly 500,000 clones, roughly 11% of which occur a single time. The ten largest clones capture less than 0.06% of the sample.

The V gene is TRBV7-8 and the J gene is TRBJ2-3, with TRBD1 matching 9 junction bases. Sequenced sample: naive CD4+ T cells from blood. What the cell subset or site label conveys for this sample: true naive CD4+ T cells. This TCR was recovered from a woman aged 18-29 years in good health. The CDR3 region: CASSSWDREDTQYF. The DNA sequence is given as TGTGCCAGCAGCTCCTGGGACAGGGAAGATACGCAGTATTTT.